Listed here is a single TCR beta chain. The data were obtained in a study of T-cell memory formation after mild COVID-19. Germline CDR1 is SGHNT and CDR2 is YYREEE (reference sequence). The CDR3 is 15 amino acids. Trimming pared 4 bases from V and 1 base from J, leaving 14 bases between. Using its own MiXCR run on the 5' RACE reads, TCRdb lists one record per CDR3 protein. Of around 250,000 distinct CDR3 sequences listed, roughly 15% are singletons. The sample was PBMCs or a T cell subset sorted from them (not recorded which). This receptor was taken from an adult woman who had mild COVID-19 (a few samples of this study predate the infection). Cell type and time point are not known. The V and J genes are TRBV5-4 and TRBJ1-1, with D perhaps TRBD1 (6 bases). Written as DNA, the CDR3 is TGTGCCAGCAGCCAAGCGAGGGGGGCGAACACTGAAGCTTTCTTT. This codes for CASSQARGANTEAFF.